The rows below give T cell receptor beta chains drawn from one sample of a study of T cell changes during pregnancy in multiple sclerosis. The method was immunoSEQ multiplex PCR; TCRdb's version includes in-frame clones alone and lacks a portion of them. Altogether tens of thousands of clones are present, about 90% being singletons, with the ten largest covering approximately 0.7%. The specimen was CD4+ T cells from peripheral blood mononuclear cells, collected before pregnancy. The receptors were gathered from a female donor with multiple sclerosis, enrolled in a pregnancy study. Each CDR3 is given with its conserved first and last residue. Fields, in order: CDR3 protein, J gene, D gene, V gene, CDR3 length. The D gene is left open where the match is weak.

CASSSLRDNYGYTF | TRBJ1-2 | . | TRBV5-1 | 14
CASSFGQSNQPQHF | TRBJ1-5 | . | TRBV7-8 | 14
CASSLAGNTDTQYF | TRBJ2-3 | . | TRBV7-9 | 14
CAWTGQLNTEAFF | TRBJ1-1 | . | TRBV30 | 13
CASSLARGQGDYGYTF | TRBJ1-2 | TRBD1 | TRBV11-1 | 16
CASSSDSLIQYF | TRBJ2-3 | . | TRBV5-4 | 12
CASRGTGLLSVQPQHF | TRBJ1-5 | TRBD1 | TRBV27 | 16
CASSFSQGRTEAFF | TRBJ1-1 | . | TRBV7-2 | 14
CASSGQGAVTGELFF | TRBJ2-2 | TRBD1 | TRBV9 | 15
CASSRTTQVLSTDTQYF | TRBJ2-3 | . | TRBV7-8 | 17
CASSPRDRGRTEAFF | TRBJ1-1 | TRBD1 | TRBV9 | 15
CSVETHEFNEKLFF | TRBJ1-4 | . | TRBV29-1 | 14
CASSLQPLGQGAGYEQYF | TRBJ2-7 | . | TRBV4-1 | 18
CASIGTGRGGNQPQHF | TRBJ1-5 | . | TRBV19 | 16
CASRFDRGGEQYF | TRBJ2-7 | TRBD1 | TRBV6-6 | 13
CASSSTGYYEQYF | TRBJ2-7 | . | TRBV5-6 | 13
CASSRQGAVTGELFF | TRBJ2-2 | TRBD1 | TRBV6-1 | 15
CASSQSRQGAQLNSNQPQHF | TRBJ1-5 | TRBD1 | TRBV23-1 | 20
CASSDGGAQETQYF | TRBJ2-5 | . | TRBV5-1 | 14
CASSQSRSNYEQYF | TRBJ2-7 | . | TRBV7-2 | 14
CASSQAWQGPNTEAFF | TRBJ1-1 | . | TRBV14 | 16
CASSLDYRYGYTF | TRBJ1-2 | . | TRBV27 | 13
CASSAPGDSGEAFF | TRBJ1-1 | . | TRBV25-1 | 14
CASSQDGRGDTGELFF | TRBJ2-2 | TRBD2 | TRBV4-1 | 16
CAISETGQGNSPLHF | TRBJ1-6 | TRBD1 | TRBV10-3 | 15
CASSPGRTGGYEQYF | . | TRBD1 | TRBV6-1 | 15
CSVVDSGGNTEAFF | TRBJ1-1 | . | TRBV29-1 | 14
CASSPPNMNTEAFF | TRBJ1-1 | . | TRBV18 | 14
CASTFQVTDTEAFF | TRBJ1-1 | . | TRBV6-1 | 14
CASSQKRGDNEKLFF | TRBJ1-4 | . | TRBV5-4 | 15
CASSSSTGGRSYEQYF | TRBJ2-7 | TRBD1 | TRBV6-6 | 16
CAWSVGVYGYTF | TRBJ1-2 | . | TRBV30 | 12
CASSSGQPQHF | TRBJ1-5 | . | TRBV6-6 | 11
CASTRPGQRLSGNTIYF | TRBJ1-3 | . | TRBV19 | 17
CASSDLAGGRYNEQFF | TRBJ2-1 | TRBD2 | TRBV2 | 16
CASSYRNYGYTF | TRBJ1-2 | . | TRBV5-6 | 12
CASSVRDSWENYEQYF | TRBJ2-7 | TRBD1 | TRBV9 | 16
CASSQKNRETQYF | TRBJ2-5 | . | TRBV14 | 13
CASSGTGVVNTEAFF | TRBJ1-1 | TRBD1 | TRBV5-6 | 15
CASSPGREGTTQYF | TRBJ2-3 | TRBD2 | TRBV18 | 14
CASSQGGQARETQYF | TRBJ2-5 | TRBD1 | TRBV4-3 | 15
CASSVAGGGTEKLFF | TRBJ1-4 | . | TRBV9 | 15
CASNRGEGGAGYGYTF | TRBJ1-2 | TRBD1 | TRBV19 | 16
CASSPQRGATETQYF | TRBJ2-5 | TRBD2 | TRBV7-3 | 15
CASSHPRGVNTEAFF | TRBJ1-1 | . | TRBV2 | 15
CAWSVMGQGIEKLFF | TRBJ1-4 | . | TRBV30 | 15
CASSGEVNYGYTF | TRBJ1-2 | . | TRBV2 | 13
CASSLTVRGAGELFF | TRBJ2-2 | . | TRBV7-3 | 15
CASSPTGEAYGYTF | TRBJ1-2 | TRBD1 | TRBV6-1 | 14
CASSAKTGDTEAFF | TRBJ1-1 | TRBD1 | TRBV6-1 | 14
CASSQGALGLRKIDTQYF | TRBJ2-3 | . | TRBV4-3 | 18